The sequence of this T cell receptor (beta chain) was determined in a study of patients and donors after allogeneic stem cell transplantation (TCRdb year 2020). This clonotype was detected ten times or more. Which antigen it targets is not known. No base quality values were provided; no much bigger clone lies one nucleotide off. The library came from RT-PCR. The sample was run on a NextSeq 550. TCRdb passed the public sequencing reads through fastp at Q25 and MiXCR, retaining productive beta sequences. For every CDR3 protein sequence, its rows merge into one entry that carries the most common genes and DNA. The sample table records around 240,000 distinct CDR3 sequences; 11% to 15% of these occur just once. Jointly, the top ten make up more than 9% of the sample. The TCR comes from a human donor who was either an allogeneic HSCT recipient or a stem cell or donor lymphocyte infusion donor (not recorded which). It is not recorded whose cells these are; they may come from a transplant donor. Sequencing was done on a sample of blood, either unsorted or a sorted T cell fraction (not recorded which).

The sequenced DNA: TGTGCCAGCAGTTTAGCGGGTATGGGTGGCAGGGAGTATGAAGCTTTCTTT. This translates into CASSLAGMGGREYEAFF. The chain is assembled from TRBV12-3 or TRBV12-4 and TRBJ1-1; tentative D gene TRBD1, with 5 bases matching. The CDR3 goes from the cysteine to the phenylalanine over 17 residues. Left in the record is the CDR3 DNA by itself, 51 bases read in frame from the first base. The V and J ends are trimmed by 0 bases and 7 bases, leaving 21 bases between them.